This T cell receptor beta chain emerged from a study of siplizumab effects on memory and regulatory T cells. About this clone: Its target is not known.

The CDR3 sequence is 16 residues long. CDR1 and CDR2 (germline): SGHRS, YFSETQ. Trimming pared 0 bases from V and 1 base from J, leaving 12 bases between. Study observations and caveats: No naive or memory phenotype could be assigned to roughly 75-96% of proliferating clones.

TCRdb's copy holds only in-frame clones and misses some; the assay was immunoSEQ multiplex PCR. The sample includes about 80,000 clones, approximately 95% of them seen just once. This receptor was taken from a human donor in good health. The chain employs TRBV5-1 and TRBJ2-3, with D perhaps matching TRBD1 (6 bases). Material: CD8+ T cells sorted from blood. CDR3 DNA: TGCGCCAGCAGCTTGGAAGGGAAGGGGGGCACAGATACGCAGTATTTT. Protein sequence: CASSLEGKGGTDTQYF.